Here is one T cell receptor (beta chain) with its context. Its specificity is not known. The sample comes from a study of graft-versus-host responses after intestinal transplantation. Study as a whole: All recipients got anti-thymocyte globulin induction, then tacrolimus and steroids for 2 to 4 years. Study outcomes and limitations: In patients with graft-donor T cell macrochimerism, allograft graft-versus-host to host-versus-graft clonal ratios were high. Recipient bone marrow held GvH clones, some seen earlier in ileum or blood.

Trimming stripped 0 bases from V and 6 bases from J, with 12 bases between. CDR3 length: 14 amino acids. Germline V gene sequence: CDR1 MGHRA, CDR2 YSYEKL. Assay: immunoSEQ multiplex PCR; the TCRdb copy retains only in-frame clones and omits some. The sample has about 94,000 clones, more than 85% seen once. The chain combines TRBV4-1 with TRBJ2-7; a possible D gene is TRBD1 (6 bases). The sample in question was unstimulated CD8+ T cells sorted from spleen or lymph node cells, obtained before intestinal transplant. The clonotype was recovered from a human donor who received an intestinal transplant. The CDR3 loop reads CASSQDRTGFEQYF. The CDR3 DNA sequence: TGCGCCAGCAGCCAAGATCGCACAGGGTTCGAGCAGTACTTC.